These 14 T cell receptor beta chains were all obtained from the same sample, sequenced in a study of metastatic and nonmetastatic thyroid tumors. Not a single patient had been given any form of treatment at any point before undergoing thyroid surgery. TCRdb re-called clones from the PCR reads using MiXCR. The top ten clones hold about 10% of a sample with roughly 7,400 clones, around a fifth of them seen once. Sequencing was performed on adjacent normal tissue. All receptors derive from a female donor with papillary thyroid cancer or a benign thyroid nodule (not recorded which). Some clones in this sample may be carry-over from other donors' samples.

Sample share makes this clone medium-sized (0.01 to 0.1%). This chain uses TRBV20-1 with TRBJ1-1, with a tentative D call TRBD1 (5 bases). CDR3 length equals 13 residues. The V gene lost 5 bases and the J gene lost 2 bases, with 12 bases spanning the gap. Germline V CDR1 and CDR2: DFQATT, SNEGSKA (reference sequence). The CDR3 region is CSAPSGGNTEAFF. CDR3 nucleotide sequence: TGCAGTGCTCCCTCGGGGGGAAACACTGAAGCTTTCTTT.

V and J are TRBV12-3 or TRBV12-4 and TRBJ2-7; the match to TRBD2 covers 12 bases. Germline trimming cut 6 bases from V and 2 bases from J; bases unmatched to any gene: 8. The CDR3 runs to 16 residues. The CDR3 spells CASSDGLAGPPYEQYF. For the CDR3, the DNA is TGTGCCAGCAGCGACGGACTAGCGGGACCCCCCTACGAGCAGTACTTC.

The V and J genes are TRBV20-1 and TRBJ1-1; D is undetermined. The germline gives CDR1 DFQATT, CDR2 SNEGSKA (reference sequence). Trimming took 3 bases from V and 0 from J, leaving 8 bases between them. This CDR3 region has 13 residues. CDR3 coding DNA: TGCAGTGCTAGTCTGCAGATGAACACTGAAGCTTTCTTT. Its protein is CSASLQMNTEAFF.

A remark on this clone: Germline is not matched at one junction end, which may reflect a read error. The V and J genes are TRBV4-1 and TRBJ1-4; possibly TRBD1 for D (6 bases). The germline V gene has CDR1 MGHRA and CDR2 YSYEKL. The CDR3 runs to 15 residues. In DNA, the CDR3 is TGCGCCTGGAGCCAAGTGGGGGCAACTAATGAAAAACTATTTTTT. Translated: CAWSQVGATNEKLFF.

The V call is TRBV3-1, the J call TRBJ1-2; tentatively, D is TRBD1 (5 bases). Germline V gene lookup returns CDR1 LGHDT and CDR2 YNNKEL (reference sequence). V lost 5 bases and J lost 5, with 12 bases in between. This CDR3 is built from 13 residues. CDR3 loop: CASSSSGTYGYTF. CDR3 DNA: TGTGCCAGCAGCTCCTCCGGGACGTATGGCTACACCTTC.

This clone was detected many times. The chain combines TRBV2 with TRBJ2-5, with D unresolved. V lost 5 bases and J lost 1, with 8 bases in between. The CDR3 contains 13 residues. Germline CDR1 is SNHLY and CDR2 is FYNNEI. The CDR3 coding sequence is TGTGCCAGCAGTAAGGTTCCCCAAGAGACCCAGTACTTC. It translates to CASSKVPQETQYF.

This rearrangement joins TRBV30 to TRBJ2-1; TRBD1 matches 9 bases. The CDR3 has 16 residues. CDR1 GTSNPN and CDR2 SVGIG come from the germline V gene (reference sequence). V lost 5 bases, J lost 0 bases, and 8 bases stayed unmatched. CDR3 loop: CAWAQSDRGSYNEQFF. The CDR3 DNA is TGTGCCTGGGCTCAGTCGGACAGGGGCTCCTACAATGAGCAGTTCTTC.

This clone is classed as medium-sized. This chain uses TRBV11-3 with TRBJ1-6; no firm D call. Germline CDR1 and CDR2: SGHNT and YENEEA. The V and J ends lost 3 bases and 0 bases respectively, with 9 bases between them. The CDR3 extends over 16 amino acids. The CDR3 protein is CASSFRGSSYNSPLHF. The CDR3 bases are TGTGCCAGCAGCTTCCGGGGTAGCTCCTATAATTCACCCCTCCACTTT.

This clone was seen many times. V and J are TRBV7-9 and TRBJ2-3; TRBD2 aligns across 15 bases. Germline CDR1 reads SEHNR; CDR2 reads FQNEAQ (reference sequence). This CDR3 contains 15 residues. Trimming removed 5 bases from V and 9 bases from J; junction bases left unmatched: 6. CDR3 region: CASSGTSGGPPTQYF. In nucleotides, the CDR3 is TGTGCCAGCAGCGGGACTAGCGGGGGGCCACCCACGCAGTATTTT. The whole variable domain, remainder taken from reference TRBV7-9 and TRBJ2-3, is DTGVSQNPRHKITKRGQNVTFRCDPISEHNRLYWYRQTLGQGPEFLTYFQNEAQLEKSRLLSDRFSAERPKGSFSTLEIQRTEQGDSAMYLCASSGTSGGPPTQYFGPGTRLTVL.

In its sample, this clone ranks as medium-sized. V is TRBV20-1 and J is TRBJ2-1; D call uncertain. Germline values: CDR1 DFQATT, CDR2 SNEGSKA (reference sequence). V was pared by 1 base and J by 7 bases, with 17 bases between. This CDR3 contains 15 residues. The CDR3 bases are TGCAGTGCTAGAGGGCCTACGGGTCCCTGGAATGAGCAGTTCTTC. Translated: CSARGPTGPWNEQFF.

V is TRBV11-2 and J is TRBJ2-7; D possibly uses TRBD1 or TRBD2 (9 bases each). Germline CDR1 and CDR2: SGHAT and FQNNGV. CDR3 length equals 17 residues. V lost 5 bases and J lost 5, with 25 bases in between. The CDR3 loop reads CASSLIPAGGQGHEQYF. CDR3 in DNA: TGTGCCAGCAGCCTTATACCAGCGGGGGGACAGGGCCACGAGCAGTACTTC.

This clone is medium-sized within its sample. V and J are TRBV29-1 and TRBJ1-1; D is perhaps TRBD1 (6 bases). Germline V gene lookup returns CDR1 SQVTM and CDR2 ANQGSEA. The CDR3 consists of 12 residues. V was trimmed by 7 bases and J by 1 base, leaving 10 bases between them. CDR3 region: CSAGTRNTEAFF. The CDR3 DNA sequence: TGCAGCGCAGGGACAAGGAACACTGAAGCTTTCTTT. Full variable domain (remainder filled in from reference TRBV29-1 and TRBJ1-1): SAVISQKPSRDICQRGTSLTIQCQVDSQVTMMFWYRQQPGQSLTLIATANQGSEATYESGFVIDKFPISRPNLTFSTLTVSNMSPEDSSIYLCSAGTRNTEAFFGQGTRLTVV.

This clone showed up many times. The genes are TRBV30 and TRBJ1-4, with D possibly being TRBD1 (6 bases). CDR3 length: 15 amino acids. V was shortened by 3 bases and J by 8 bases, with 19 bases between the two germline ends. The germline CDR1 and CDR2 sequences are GTSNPN and SVGIG (reference sequence). This CDR3 is CAWSVARGMGEKLFF. CDR3 DNA: TGTGCCTGGAGCGTAGCCAGGGGAATGGGGGAAAAACTGTTTTTT.

This clone was picked up a small number of times. V is TRBV28 and J is TRBJ2-2; D remains ambiguous. The CDR3 consists of 14 residues. With 6 bases removed from V and 5 bases from J, the gap between germline ends came to 13 bases. Germline lookup yields CDR1 MDHEN and CDR2 SYDVKM. The CDR3 region has the DNA TGTGCCAGCAGATACCAAGCCCGGACCGGGGAGCTGTTTTTT. This encodes CASRYQARTGELFF.